What follows are 3 T cell receptor beta chains derived from one specimen sequenced in a study of shared T cell receptors in the human thymus. Some clones are missing from TCRdb's copy, which holds only in-frame ones; the method was immunoSEQ multiplex PCR. The data contain approximately 580,000 clones, roughly 74% of them singletons. This sample was shared with a second study, whose subject was human thymus T cells.

The sequencing sample was made of thymocytes. The receptor set was obtained from a boy under two years old with a congenital heart defect.

The genes are TRBV28 and TRBJ2-7, with D possibly matching TRBD1 (5 bases). Germline CDR1 is MDHEN and CDR2 is SYDVKM. Trimming stripped 3 bases from V and 3 bases from J, with 12 bases between. CDR3 size: 14 residues. The CDR3 spells CASSFSRVGYEQYF. CDR3 nucleotides: TGTGCCAGCAGTTTCAGCAGGGTGGGCTACGAGCAGTACTTC.

A few counts support this clone. The J gene is TRBJ1-4, the V gene TRBV19, with 7 bases identical to TRBD1. The CDR3 totals 19 residues. Per the germline V gene, CDR1 is LNHDA and CDR2 is SQIVND (reference sequence). V was pared by 0 bases and J by 5 bases, with 15 bases of the junction left unmatched. In DNA form, the CDR3 reads TGTGCCAGTAGTATAGAAGTCCGGACTGACAGGGCGAAGAATGAAAAACTGTTTTTT. Translating it yields CASSIEVRTDRAKNEKLFF.

The CDR3, as DNA: TGTGCCAGCAGCTTAGCTGGGGGCCCCCCGGGCAATGAGCAGTTCTTC. Protein: CASSLAGGPPGNEQFF. The chain links TRBV5-6 to TRBJ2-1; TRBD1 is a possible D gene (6 bases). Germline CDR1 is SGHDT and CDR2 is YYEEEE. Trimming took off 2 bases at V and 6 bases at J, with 18 bases between the two ends. The CDR3 covers 16 residues.